Shown below are 11 T cell receptor beta chains from a single sample sequenced in a study of tumor T cells in aggressive B-cell lymphoma. Some clones are missing from TCRdb's copy, which holds only in-frame ones; the method was immunoSEQ multiplex PCR. The sample has thousands of clones, 81% seen once; the top ten hold approximately 4.7%. Specimen: tumor tissue. These receptors were obtained from an adult with diffuse large B cell lymphoma.

The CDR3, as DNA: TGTGCCAGCAGTGAAGCGACAGACACCATAGGGACAGGGGGTAATGAAAAACTGTTTTTT. Residues: CASSEATDTIGTGGNEKLFF. V usage is TRBV6-1 and J usage is TRBJ1-4; 11 bases line up with TRBD1. Trimming removed 0 bases from V and 4 bases from J; junction bases left unmatched: 13. CDR1 and CDR2 from the germline V gene are MNHNS and SASEGT. The CDR3 is 20 amino acids.

V usage is TRBV19 and J usage is TRBJ1-1, with D possibly being TRBD1 (5 bases). Trimming took 9 bases from V and 4 from J, leaving 18 bases between them. This CDR3 has 14 amino acids. The germline V gene has CDR1 LNHDA and CDR2 SQIVND (reference sequence). CDR3 bases: TGTGCCAGCATATCGGGGGATTCGAGCACTGAAGCTTTCTTT. Encoded protein: CASISGDSSTEAFF.

The chain links TRBV5-1 to TRBJ1-1; D might be TRBD1 (5 bases). Per germline, CDR1 SGHRS and CDR2 YFSETQ. Trimming took off 4 bases at V and 1 base at J, with 14 bases between the two ends. The length of the CDR3 is 15 residues. CDR3 sequence: CASSPWGGANTEAFF. CDR3 DNA: TGCGCCAGCAGCCCCTGGGGGGGTGCGAACACTGAAGCTTTCTTT.

The chain combines TRBV19 with TRBJ2-3; D uncertain. The length of the CDR3 is 13 residues. Trimming left V 3 bases short and J 0 bases short, with 4 bases between. In germline, CDR1 is LNHDA, CDR2 SQIVND (reference sequence). CDR3 sequence (DNA): TGTGCCAGTAGTATTCCGAGCACAGATACGCAGTATTTT. Translation gives CASSIPSTDTQYF.

There are a few counts of this clone. This rearrangement joins TRBV5-6 to TRBJ2-5; the D is unclear. The CDR3 has 14 amino acids. Germline lookup yields CDR1 SGHDT and CDR2 YYEEEE. The V end lost 1 base, the J end lost 2 bases, and 9 bases lay between the germline ends. For the CDR3, the DNA is TGTGCCAGCAGCTTGTTGGGCCTTCAAGAGACCCAGTACTTC. Protein sequence: CASSLLGLQETQYF.

The rearrangement uses TRBV27 and TRBJ2-7; tentatively, D is TRBD2 (5 bases). CDR3 size: 16 residues. Trimming removed 0 bases at V and 6 bases at J, with 18 bases between. Germline V gene data show CDR1 as MNHEY and CDR2 as SMNVEV (reference sequence). Here the CDR3 reads CASSLSRANAGAEQYF. Written as DNA, the CDR3 is TGTGCCAGCAGTTTATCGAGGGCTAACGCTGGAGCCGAGCAGTACTTC.

In regard to this clone: Distinct nucleotide sequences in the sample also encode this CDR3. The chain is built from TRBV6-5 and TRBJ1-3; weak D call: TRBD1 (6 bases). The CDR3 contains 15 residues. Germline CDR1 reads MNHEY; CDR2 reads SVGAGI. V gave up 8 bases and J gave up 6 bases, with 20 bases separating them. The CDR3 protein is CASASGQGLSNTIYF. The CDR3 DNA follows: TGTGCCAGCGCCTCGGGGCAGGGGTTGTCAAACACCATATATTTT.

This sequence joins TRBV18 and TRBJ1-6, with D tentatively TRBD1 (5 bases). The V gene's germline CDR1 is KGHSH and CDR2 LQKENI. The CDR3 is made up of 13 amino acids. Trimming cost V 7 bases and J 8 bases, with 12 bases left between them. This CDR3 reads CASFLGGDSPLHF. CDR3 in DNA: TGTGCCAGCTTCCTCGGGGGAGATTCACCCCTCCACTTT.

As for this clone: Distinct nucleotide sequences in the sample also encode this CDR3. The V call is TRBV30, the J call TRBJ1-3; D is unresolved. V lost 2 bases to trimming and J lost 1 base, with 9 bases between them. CDR3 length: 14 residues. Germline CDR1 reads GTSNPN; CDR2 reads SVGIG (reference sequence). CDR3 coding DNA: TGTGCCTGGAGTCTTACTGTATCTGGAAACACCATATATTTT. Translation: CAWSLTVSGNTIYF.

The chain employs TRBV7-3 and TRBJ1-2; D possibly corresponds to TRBD1 (6 bases). Germline V gene sequence: CDR1 SGHTA, CDR2 FQGTGA. This CDR3 comprises 14 residues. V was clipped by 2 bases and J by 3 bases, with 10 bases between them. CDR3 in amino acids: CASSLGSGDYGYTF. Here the CDR3 DNA reads TGTGCCAGCAGCTTAGGCTCAGGGGACTATGGCTACACCTTC.

The genes are TRBV28 and TRBJ1-1; the D is unclear. CDR1 is MDHEN and CDR2 is SYDVKM in the germline V gene. The CDR3 is 13 amino acids. V was shortened by 3 bases and J by 0 bases, with 5 bases between the two germline ends. This CDR3 reads CASSFSVNTEAFF. The CDR3 nucleotides read TGTGCCAGCAGTTTTTCGGTGAACACTGAAGCTTTCTTT. Using reference TRBV28 and TRBJ1-1 for the parts outside the CDR3, the full variable domain is DVKVTQSSRYLVKRTGEKVFLECVQDMDHENMFWYRQDPGLGLRLIYFSYDVKMKEKGDIPEGYSVSREKKERFSLILESASTNQTSMYLCASSFSVNTEAFFGQGTRLTVV.